Following are 16 T cell receptor beta chains from one sample sequenced in a study of vaccination and CD4 T cells after COVID-19. As to treatment: roughly nine-day PBMC culture with coronavirus spike peptide pools or control peptides (ViraFEST assay). Once obtained from cultured CD4+ T cells, the DNA was sequenced using the Oncomine TCR Beta short-read assay. In TCRdb, the PCR reads were re-called with MiXCR into one record per CDR3 protein. In the table there are 14,000 to 15,000 distinct CDR3 sequences, around 48% of which are singletons. These receptors are not linked to any known antigen. Specimen: CD4+ T cells from blood, cultured in vitro. These TCRs come from a human donor who had recovered from COVID-19.

The V and J genes are TRBV20-1 and TRBJ2-1; 10 nucleotides match TRBD2. Germline lookup yields CDR1 DFQATT and CDR2 SNEGSKA (reference sequence). The CDR3 loop spans 14 amino acids. For the CDR3, the DNA is TGCAGCGGGATACTAGCGGGGCTCCTCGGGGAGCAGTTCTTC. Amino acid sequence: CSGILAGLLGEQFF.

This clonotype ranks as medium-sized. The chain couples TRBV6-5 to TRBJ1-6; the match to TRBD1 covers 8 bases. This CDR3 comprises 14 residues. Germline trimming cut 4 bases from V and 13 bases from J; bases unmatched to any gene: 9. The germline V gene encodes CDR1 MNHEY and CDR2 SVGAGI. The DNA for the CDR3 is TGTGCCAGCAGTTCCGTCGACAGGGGAACTCCCCTCCACTTT. This codes for CASSSVDRGTPLHF.

A single count supports this clonotype. CDR3 nucleotides: TGTGCCAGCAGCGTTGGCCCCCTTGACGAGCAGTACTTC. Translation gives CASSVGPLDEQYF. The chain is built from TRBV9 and TRBJ2-7; D is unresolved. The CDR3 is 13 residues long. Trimming removed 2 bases from V and 5 bases from J, with 11 bases in between. Per germline, CDR1 SGDLS and CDR2 YYNGEE. Variable domain in full (rest from reference TRBV9 and TRBJ2-7): DSGVTQTPKHLITATGQRVTLRCSPRSGDLSVYWYQQSLDQGLQFLIQYYNGEERAKGNILERFSAQQFPDLHSELNLSSLELGDSALYFCASSVGPLDEQYFGPGTRLTVT.

V and J are TRBV20-1 and TRBJ2-7; D might be TRBD2 (6 bases). V was shortened by 5 bases and J by 2 bases, with 19 bases between the two germline ends. The CDR3 is 15 amino acids. Germline values: CDR1 DFQATT, CDR2 SNEGSKA (reference sequence). The CDR3 loop reads CSAGGWGRLAYEQYF. As DNA, the CDR3 is TGCAGTGCTGGGGGGTGGGGTCGGTTGGCCTACGAGCAGTACTTC.

The genes are TRBV12-3 or TRBV12-4 and TRBJ1-1; D unresolved. The CDR3 has 15 amino acids. V was pared by 6 bases and J by 1 base, with 15 bases between. Written as DNA, the CDR3 is TGTGCCAGCAGCCTACTGTACCTGAAGAACACTGAAGCTTTCTTT. It translates to CASSLLYLKNTEAFF.

The chain uses TRBV7-9 and TRBJ2-1; D uncertain. Per germline, CDR1 SEHNR and CDR2 FQNEAQ (reference sequence). The CDR3 contains 12 residues. Between the trimmed V and J ends, which lost 5 bases and 9 bases, there was a span of 11 bases. DNA of the CDR3: TGTGCCAGCAGCCCCCGTCGGGTTGAGCAGTTCTTC. This sequence encodes CASSPRRVEQFF.

This sequence joins TRBV20-1 and TRBJ1-1; D ambiguous. The CDR3 contains 12 residues. V lost 3 bases, J lost 1 base, and 6 bases lay in between. Germline assignment: CDR1 DFQATT and CDR2 SNEGSKA (reference sequence). The CDR3 coding sequence is TGCAGTGCTAGGCGACAGAACACTGAAGCTTTCTTT. Its translation: CSARRQNTEAFF.

This rearrangement joins TRBV5-8 to TRBJ2-7; unclear D gene. Trimming took off 1 base at V and 9 bases at J, with 11 bases between the two ends. The CDR3 runs to 12 residues. The germline gives CDR1 SGHTS, CDR2 YDEGEE. The CDR3 DNA follows: TGTGCCAGCAGCTTGAACGGCTTCAGGCAGTACTTC. The encoded protein is CASSLNGFRQYF.

The rearrangement links TRBV20-1 to TRBJ2-5; D possibly corresponds to TRBD2 (7 bases). Trimming removed 5 bases at V and 0 bases at J, with 10 bases between. CDR1 is DFQATT, CDR2 SNEGSKA, per germline (reference sequence). This CDR3 contains 13 residues. CDR3 sequence (DNA): TGCAGTGCTGGGGGGGCTTACCAAGAGACCCAGTACTTC. Translated: CSAGGAYQETQYF.

V usage is TRBV6-2 or TRBV6-3 and J usage is TRBJ2-1; TRBD1 matches at 8 bases. CDR3 size: 16 residues. Trimming removed 2 bases from V and 7 bases from J; junction bases left unmatched: 10. Germline CDR1 is MNHEY and CDR2 is SVGEGT. CDR3 loop: CASSYPEIQGANEQFF. The CDR3, as DNA: TGTGCCAGCAGTTACCCTGAGATCCAGGGGGCAAATGAGCAGTTCTTC.

V usage is TRBV7-2 and J usage is TRBJ1-6; D remains ambiguous. Looked up from germline, CDR1 is SGHTA and CDR2 is FQGNSA. V shed 1 base and J shed 3 bases, with 7 bases lying between them. The CDR3 runs 15 residues. This CDR3 is CASSLVADYNSPLHF. In DNA, the CDR3 is TGTGCCAGCAGCTTAGTGGCGGACTATAATTCACCCCTCCACTTT.

The chain couples TRBV5-4 to TRBJ2-1, with TRBD2 matching 8 bases. J was trimmed by 8 bases and V by 0 bases; bases with no gene match: 10. Looked up from germline, CDR1 is SGHNT and CDR2 is YYREEE (reference sequence). This CDR3 has 16 amino acids. In DNA, the CDR3 is TGTGCCAGCAGCTTGGAGTGGCGGGGGGTTTACGATGAGCAGTTCTTC. Its translation: CASSLEWRGVYDEQFF.

The chain employs TRBV24-1 and TRBJ2-1; 11 bases align to TRBD2. The germline CDR1 and CDR2 sequences are KGHDR and SFDVKD. The CDR3 has 15 residues. Trimming removed 4 bases from V and 6 bases from J; junction bases left unmatched: 4. In DNA, the CDR3 is TGTGCCACCAGTGACTTCGGGACTAGCGGCAATGAGCAGTTCTTC. Amino acids: CATSDFGTSGNEQFF.

The V call is TRBV5-4, the J call TRBJ1-1, with a weak D call TRBD1 (6 bases). CDR3 length equals 14 residues. Per germline, CDR1 SGHNT and CDR2 YYREEE (reference sequence). V was cut by 3 bases and J by 1 base, with 10 bases left in between. The CDR3 nucleotides read TGTGCCAGCAGCTCGGGACAATGGAACACTGAAGCTTTCTTT. This encodes CASSSGQWNTEAFF. The variable domain in full, completed from reference TRBV5-4 and TRBJ1-1, reads ETGVTQSPTHLIKTRGQQVTLRCSSQSGHNTVSWYQQALGQGPQFIFQYYREEENGRGNFPPRFSGLQFPNYSSELNVNALELDDSALYLCASSSGQWNTEAFFGQGTRLTVV.

Relative to its sample, this clonotype is medium-sized. The chain combines TRBV5-8 with TRBJ1-1; tentatively, D is TRBD1 (5 bases). V lost 4 bases, J lost 0 bases, and 10 bases lay in between. Looked up from germline, CDR1 is SGHTS and CDR2 is YDEGEE. This CDR3 has 14 residues. CDR3: CASSAKGLNTEAFF. The CDR3 DNA reads as TGTGCCAGCAGCGCCAAGGGGCTGAACACTGAAGCTTTCTTT.

V gene TRBV6-1 combines with J gene TRBJ1-2; D ambiguous. V dropped 6 bases and J dropped 4 bases, with 18 bases sitting between them. Germline loops: CDR1 MNHNS, CDR2 SASEGT. The CDR3 is 15 residues long. DNA of the CDR3: TGTGCCAGCAGATCACCGAAAGGACCGTCCTATGGCTACACCTTC. It codes for CASRSPKGPSYGYTF.